This TCR beta chain comes out of a study of blood T cells in healthy people across ages. Germline-derived CDR1 and CDR2 are MNHNY and SVGAGI (reference sequence). The V gene end was trimmed by 6 bases and the J gene end by 0 bases; junction bases not matched to a gene: 3. The CDR3 covers 15 residues. Together with a sample-barcoded 5' primer, a J-beta primer mix was included in a second PCR lasting roughly 6 to 12 cycles. TCRdb passed the 5' RACE reads through MiXCR, listing each CDR3 protein once. The repertoire holds some 710,000 distinct CDR3 sequences, with 20% to 25% as singletons. This clonotype appeared many times.

The receptor was derived from a man in his 70s in good health. Sequenced material: blood. V gene TRBV6-6 combines with J gene TRBJ1-5; 9 positions match TRBD1. The CDR3 loop reads CASRGTGNSNQPQHF. The DNA for the CDR3 is TGTGCCAGCAGAGGGACAGGGAATAGCAATCAGCCCCAGCATTTT.